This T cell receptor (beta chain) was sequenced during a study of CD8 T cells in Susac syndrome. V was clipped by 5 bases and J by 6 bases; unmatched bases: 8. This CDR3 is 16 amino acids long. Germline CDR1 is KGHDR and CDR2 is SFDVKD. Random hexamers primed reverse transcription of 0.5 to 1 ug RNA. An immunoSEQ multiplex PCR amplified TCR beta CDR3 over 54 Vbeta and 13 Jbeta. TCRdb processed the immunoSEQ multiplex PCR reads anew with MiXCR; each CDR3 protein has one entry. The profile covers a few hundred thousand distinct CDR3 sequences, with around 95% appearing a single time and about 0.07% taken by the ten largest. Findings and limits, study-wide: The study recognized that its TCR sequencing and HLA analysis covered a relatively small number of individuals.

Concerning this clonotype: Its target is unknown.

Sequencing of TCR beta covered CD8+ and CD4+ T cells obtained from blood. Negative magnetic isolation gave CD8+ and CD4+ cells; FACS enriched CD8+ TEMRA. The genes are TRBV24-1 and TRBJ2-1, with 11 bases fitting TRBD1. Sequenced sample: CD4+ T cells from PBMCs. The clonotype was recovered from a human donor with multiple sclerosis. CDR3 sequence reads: CATSGLVGQGANEQFF. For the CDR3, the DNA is TGTGCCACCAGTGGGTTGGTAGGACAGGGGGCCAATGAGCAGTTCTTC.